This T cell receptor beta chain was profiled in a study of regulatory T cells in long-lasting Graves disease. Study results and limitations: With 2,500 to 3,500 shared public clonotypes, persistent patients exceeded new patients, who shared roughly 920.

Time point: persistent/refractory GD, antithyroid drugs over 5 years with positive TRAb. RNA isolated from PBMCs was used to make the TCR library. Combining iRepertoire HTBI primers with Arm-PCR of CDR3 regions, the authors built TCR beta libraries. TCRdb re-analysed the multiplex PCR reads in MiXCR, keeping a single row per CDR3 protein. The sample consists of about 460,000 distinct CDR3 sequences, around a fifth of them appearing once. Germline values: CDR1 LGHNA, CDR2 YSLEER. V lost 1 base and J 7 bases, leaving 13 bases between the germline ends. CDR3 size: 14 residues. This clonotype was detected only a few times. Its specificity is unknown.

This material consisted of peripheral blood mononuclear cells (PBMCs), taken when the disease was refractory, from a patient treated with antithyroid drugs. The chain links TRBV4-3 to TRBJ1-2; no clear D gene. The clonotype was recovered from a female donor with Graves disease. The chain's CDR3 is CASSQGGALGGYTF. The CDR3, as DNA: TGCGCCAGCAGCCAAGGAGGTGCCCTCGGTGGCTACACCTTC.